The 22 T cell receptor beta chains below come from one sample, sequenced in a study of T cells in women clearing cervical HPV infection. Libraries were prepared by immunoSEQ multiplex PCR; TCRdb keeps only in-frame clonotypes and omits some of them. The sample table includes 31,000 or so clones. Sequencing was done on a sample of blood buffy coat. The receptors shown here come from a woman aged 18-70 years with a cervical HPV16 infection that either progressed to CIN3+ or cleared (not recorded which).

To note about this clone: Sequencing ends 3 residues short of the CDR3 end; the germline J gene provides the rest. V gene TRBV19 combines with J gene TRBJ2-3; D unclear. The V gene's germline CDR1 is LNHDA and CDR2 SQIVND (reference sequence). The CDR3 is 16 amino acids. CDR3 sequence reads: CASSIMPGESNQPQYF. The DNA read from the CDR3 is TGTGCCAGTAGTATAATGCCAGGAGAAAGCAATCAGCCG.

On this clone: The read terminates 3 residues ahead of where the CDR3 ends, so the germline J gene completes it. The chain joins TRBV5-6 to TRBJ2-7; D is possibly TRBD1 (5 bases). The V end was cut by 2 bases, the J end by 2 bases, with 11 bases between. Germline V lookup: CDR1 SGHDT, CDR2 YYEEEE. This CDR3 region has 14 residues. The CDR3 reads CASSFAQGTYEQYF. The part of the CDR3 DNA that was read is TGTGCCAGCAGCTTTGCGCAGGGTACCTACGAG. The full variable domain, with the rest looked up from reference TRBV5-6 and TRBJ2-7, is DAGVTQSPTHLIKTRGQQVTLRCSPKSGHDTVSWYQQALGQGPQFIFQYYEEEERQRGNFPDRFSGHQFPNYSSELNVNALLLGDSALYLCASSFAQGTYEQYFGPGTRLTVT.

Worth noting for this clone: The DNA ends 3 residues before the CDR3 does, and the rest of the CDR3 is filled in from the germline J gene. V and J are TRBV18 and TRBJ2-2; 8 positions agree with TRBD1. The CDR3 totals 15 residues. Germline CDR1 KGHSH, CDR2 LQKENI. The CDR3 sequence is CASSGTGINNSPLFF. The sequenced CDR3 bases are TGTGCCAGCTCGGGGACAGGAATTAATAATTCACCG.

As regards this clone: The CDR3 end is not reached by the read, which stops 3 residues before it; the germline J gene fills it in. Within the sample, other DNA sequences also encode this same CDR3. This chain links TRBV2 with TRBJ1-2; D perhaps matches TRBD1 (6 bases). The CDR3 sequence is 16 residues long. Germline V lookup: CDR1 SNHLY, CDR2 FYNNEI. The CDR3 spells CASSEALRGGAGGYTF. The CDR3 DNA, read in part, is TGTGCCAGCAGTGAAGCGCTTCGGGGGGGGGCTGGGGGC.

A word on this clone: The missing CDR3 end, 3 residues past where the read stops, is filled in from the germline J gene. V gene TRBV6-1 combines with J gene TRBJ2-7, with a weak D call TRBD1 (6 bases). The CDR3 consists of 14 residues. Trimming took off 4 bases at V and 5 bases at J, with 15 bases between the two ends. Germline values: CDR1 MNHNS, CDR2 SASEGT. CDR3 amino acids: CASSAQGQRDEQYF. CDR3 DNA, as far as it was read: TGTGCCAGCAGTGCCCAGGGGCAGAGGGACGAG.

CDR3 bases read: TGTGCCAGCAGCCCTACCCCCAGGGCCGCAGATACG. It encodes CASSPTPRAADT. The CDR3 as a whole reads CASSPTPRAADTAFF. The chain carries TRBV7-9 and TRBJ1-1, with a possible D match to TRBD1 (5 bases). The read terminates 3 residues before the CDR3 end, so the remaining end is supplied by the germline J gene. This CDR3 is 15 amino acids long. Germline CDR1 SEHNR, CDR2 FQNEAQ (reference sequence).

About this clone: The CDR3 end is not reached by the read, which stops 3 residues before it; the germline J gene fills it in. Other DNA sequences within the sample encode an identical CDR3. The chain employs TRBV30 and TRBJ1-5; D is undetermined. The CDR3 is 13 amino acids. CDR1 and CDR2 (germline): GTSNPN, SVGIG (reference sequence). The V end was cut by 0 bases, the J end by 1 base, with 4 bases between. The part of the CDR3 DNA that was read is TGTGCCTGGAGTGTTCAGAGCAATCAGCCC. Translating gives CAWSVQSNQP. The CDR3 in its entirety is CAWSVQSNQPQHF.

Worth noting for this clone: The read gets to within 3 residues of the CDR3 end, and the germline J gene fills in the rest. The V and J genes are TRBV11-3 and TRBJ2-3; the match to TRBD2 covers 10 bases. The CDR3 is 14 residues long. The germline V gene encodes CDR1 SGHNT and CDR2 YENEEA. J gave up 3 bases and V 6 bases, and 3 bases lay outside the gene matches. The CDR3 DNA, read in part, is TGTGCCAGCAGTAGTAGCGGGAGGACAGATACG. Its translation: CASSSSGRTDT. In full, the CDR3 is CASSSSGRTDTQYF.

Of note for this clone: The read finishes 3 residues shy of the CDR3 end, and the germline J gene is used to complete it. The V gene is TRBV30, the J gene TRBJ2-4, with 7 nucleotides matching TRBD1. Germline loops: CDR1 GTSNPN, CDR2 SVGIG (reference sequence). CDR3 length equals 17 residues. The covered CDR3 bases are TGTGCCTCCCCACGTCAAGACGGGACAGCCTTACCATATGGT. Its translation: CASPRQDGTALPYG. The complete CDR3 protein is CASPRQDGTALPYGQYF. Complete variable domain (other parts from reference TRBV30 and TRBJ2-4): SQTIHQWPATLVQPVGSPLSLECTVEGTSNPNLYWYRQAAGRGLQLLFYSVGIGQISSEVPQNLSASRPQDRQFILSSKKLLLSDSGFYLCASPRQDGTALPYGQYFGAGTRLSVL.

Note on this clone: Sequencing ends 3 residues short of the CDR3 end; the germline J gene provides the rest. The chain combines TRBV7-8 with TRBJ1-1; TRBD1 is a possible D gene (6 bases). The ends were cut back, 5 bases at V and 1 base at J, with 8 bases in the middle. The CDR3 spans 13 residues. The germline gives CDR1 SGHVS, CDR2 FQNEAQ. The chain's CDR3 is CASSQGGNTEAFF. The part of the CDR3 DNA that was read is TGTGCCAGCAGCCAAGGGGGGAACACTGAA.

Turning to this clone: The CDR3 goes on 3 residues after the read ends, and that part is filled in from the germline J gene. V gene TRBV5-1 combines with J gene TRBJ2-7; perhaps TRBD1 as D (6 bases). The CDR3 has 14 residues. Germline CDR1 reads SGHRS; CDR2 reads YFSETQ. V was cut by 5 bases and J by 3 bases, with 15 bases left in between. CDR3 DNA, as far as it was read: TGCGCCAGCAGGTATCAAGGGGACATCTACGAG. Encoded protein: CASRYQGDIYE. The whole CDR3 sequence is CASRYQGDIYEQYF. The full variable domain, rest sourced from reference TRBV5-1 and TRBJ2-7, is KAGVTQTPRYLIKTRGQQVTLSCSPISGHRSVSWYQQTPGQGLQFLFEYFSETQRNKGNFPGRFSGRQFSNSRSEMNVSTLELGDSALYLCASRYQGDIYEQYFGPGTRLTVT.

Concerning this clone itself: Read coverage stops 3 residues before the CDR3 terminus; the germline J gene supplies the remainder. The chain combines TRBV13 with TRBJ2-3; 10 bases fit TRBD1. CDR1 and CDR2 from the germline V gene are PRHDT and FYEKMQ (reference sequence). Trimming removed 5 bases from V and 3 bases from J; junction bases left unmatched: 2. The CDR3 covers 14 residues. The CDR3 DNA, read in part, is TGTGCCAGCAGCGACAGGGGGCAGACAGATACG. Translating it yields CASSDRGQTDT. In full, the CDR3 is CASSDRGQTDTQYF. Supplemented by reference TRBV13 and TRBJ2-3, the full variable domain reads AAGVIQSPRHLIKEKRETATLKCYPIPRHDTVYWYQQGPGQDPQFLISFYEKMQSDKGSIPDRFSAQQFSDYHSELNMSSLELGDSALYFCASSDRGQTDTQYFGPGTRLTVL.

Concerning this clone: The CDR3 end falls 3 residues outside the read, so it is completed with the germline J gene. The chain recombines TRBV10-3 with TRBJ1-1; a possible D gene is TRBD1 (5 bases). There are 15 residues in the CDR3. Per the germline V gene, CDR1 is ENHRY and CDR2 is SYGVKD. Between the trimmed V and J ends, which lost 6 bases and 1 base, there was a span of 15 bases. Incomplete CDR3 DNA: TGTGCCATCAGCACAAGACAGAACAAGAACACTGAA. Translated: CAISTRQNKNTE. The CDR3, in full, reads CAISTRQNKNTEAFF.

Turning to this clone: The CDR3 is cut off 3 residues early in the read; its end comes from the germline J gene. V gene TRBV29-1 combines with J gene TRBJ2-1; 9 nucleotides align to TRBD2. There are 13 residues in the CDR3. V shed 4 bases, J shed 7 bases, and the junction held 5 bases outside the gene matches. CDR1 is SQVTM, CDR2 ANQGSEA, per germline. CDR3 loop: CSVVGRGGNEQFF. The covered CDR3 bases are TGCAGCGTTGTGGGGCGGGGGGGGAATGAG.

To note about this clone: With the read ending 3 residues before the CDR3 end, the germline J gene is used to fill in that end. The chain has TRBV5-6 and TRBJ2-3; 7 nucleotides line up with TRBD2. This CDR3 contains 13 residues. CDR1 SGHDT and CDR2 YYEEEE come from the germline V gene. This chain's CDR3 is CAGGASGQETQYF. The sequenced CDR3 bases are TGTGCCGGAGGGGCTAGCGGTCAAGAGACG.

Concerning this clone itself: The read gets to within 3 residues of the CDR3 end, and the germline J gene fills in the rest. The gene calls are TRBV20-1 and TRBJ2-1; 11 nucleotides agree with TRBD2. The CDR3 sequence is 14 residues long. V gave up 3 bases and J gave up 5 bases; unmatched junction bases: 3. CDR1 and CDR2 (germline): DFQATT, SNEGSKA (reference sequence). The CDR3 protein is CSASGLAGHNEQFF. The sequenced part of the CDR3 DNA is TGCAGTGCTAGCGGACTAGCGGGTCACAATGAG.

As for this clone: The read terminates 3 residues before the CDR3 end, so the remaining end is supplied by the germline J gene. The rearrangement joins TRBV2 to TRBJ2-5, with 9 bases aligning to TRBD1. The CDR3 runs 16 residues. CDR1 and CDR2 from the germline V gene are SNHLY and FYNNEI. CDR3 DNA (partial): TGTGCCAGCAGTGAGGGGCGACAGGGGGGCAAGACTACC. Translated: CASSEGRQGGKTT. The whole CDR3 reads CASSEGRQGGKTTQYF.

For this clone: The CDR3 goes on 3 residues after the read ends, and that part is filled in from the germline J gene. V is TRBV5-8 and J is TRBJ2-1, with TRBD2 identical over 13 bases. The germline gives CDR1 SGHTS, CDR2 YDEGEE. V lost 4 bases, J lost 5 bases, and 3 bases stayed unmatched. The CDR3 extends over 15 amino acids. The part of the CDR3 DNA that was read is TGTGCCAGCAGCAGAACTAGCGGGAGGGACAATGAG. It codes for CASSRTSGRDNE. The entire CDR3 protein is CASSRTSGRDNEQFF.

Notes on this clone: The CDR3 end falls 3 residues outside the read, so it is completed with the germline J gene. This chain joins TRBV6-2 or TRBV6-3 and TRBJ1-2; D is possibly TRBD1 (5 bases). This CDR3 has 13 amino acids. Germline V lookup: CDR1 MNHEY, CDR2 SVGEGT. The chain's CDR3 is CASSSWGGSDYTF. CDR3 DNA (partial): TGTGCCAGCAGTTCCTGGGGGGGAAGCGAC.

Comment on this clone: The observed sequence ends 3 residues before the CDR3 terminus, with the missing tail filled in from the germline J gene. This chain joins TRBV15 and TRBJ1-5, with D unclear. The CDR3 totals 14 residues. Trimming took 8 bases from V and 0 from J, leaving 11 bases between them. Per germline, CDR1 LNHNV and CDR2 YYDKDF (reference sequence). The CDR3 sequence is CATAQDYSNQPQHF. The sequenced part of the CDR3 DNA is TGTGCCACCGCGCAGGACTATAGCAATCAGCCC.

To note about this clone: The missing CDR3 end, 3 residues past where the read stops, is filled in from the germline J gene. The chain employs TRBV6-1 and TRBJ2-5; 11 bases fit TRBD1. The germline CDR1 and CDR2 sequences are MNHNS and SASEGT. The junction had 4 bases not matched to a gene; V was cut back by 1 base and J by 6 bases. The CDR3 has 15 amino acids. The sequenced CDR3 bases are TGTGCCAGCAGTGAAGGGACAGGGGGCGCACAGACC. It codes for CASSEGTGGAQT. The CDR3 reads in full as CASSEGTGGAQTQYF.

Remarks on this clone: The read terminates 3 residues ahead of where the CDR3 ends, so the germline J gene completes it. The genes are TRBV20-1 and TRBJ2-3; 13 nucleotides align to TRBD2. CDR3 size: 14 residues. CDR1 and CDR2 (germline): DFQATT, SNEGSKA (reference sequence). This CDR3 reads CSARTSGGQETQYF. CDR3 bases read: TGCAGTGCCAGGACTAGCGGGGGACAAGAGACG.